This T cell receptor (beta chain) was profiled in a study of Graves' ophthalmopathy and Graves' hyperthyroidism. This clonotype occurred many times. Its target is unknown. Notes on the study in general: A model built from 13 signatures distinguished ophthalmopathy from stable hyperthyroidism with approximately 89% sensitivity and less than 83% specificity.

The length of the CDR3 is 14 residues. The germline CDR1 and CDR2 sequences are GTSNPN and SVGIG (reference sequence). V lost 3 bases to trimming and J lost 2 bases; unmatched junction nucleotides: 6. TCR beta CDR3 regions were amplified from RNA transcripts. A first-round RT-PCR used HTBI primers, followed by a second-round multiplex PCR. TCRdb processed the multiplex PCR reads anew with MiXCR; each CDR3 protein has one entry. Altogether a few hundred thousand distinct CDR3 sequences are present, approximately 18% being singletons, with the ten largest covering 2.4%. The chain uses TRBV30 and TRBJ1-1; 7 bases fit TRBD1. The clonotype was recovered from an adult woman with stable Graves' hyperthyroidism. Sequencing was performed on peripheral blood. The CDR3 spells CAWSREGGNTEAFF. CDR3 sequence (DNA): TGTGCCTGGAGCAGAGAAGGGGGCAACACTGAAGCTTTCTTT.